Described below is a single TCR beta chain sequence and its context. There are 14 residues in the CDR3. The germline gives CDR1 SQVTM, CDR2 ANQGSEA. The V and J ends lost 7 bases and 4 bases, in that order; junction bases with no gene match: 11. The data are from a study of cytomegalovirus exposure and HLA in healthy donors. Using immunoSEQ multiplex PCR, the repertoire was profiled, and TCRdb retains in-frame clones only, with some absent. The data hold more than 250,000 clones, with about 90% observed a single time. This chain uses TRBV29-1 with TRBJ1-1, with TRBD1 matching over 8 bases. The TCR comes from a woman aged 25 to 39 in good health and CMV-seropositive. The sequenced sample consisted of PBMCs. The DNA of the CDR3 is TGCAGCGCGATACCTGGACAGGGAGGCACTGAAGCTTTCTTT. This gives the protein CSAIPGQGGTEAFF. Full variable domain (rest looked up from reference TRBV29-1 and TRBJ1-1): SAVISQKPSRDICQRGTSLTIQCQVDSQVTMMFWYRQQPGQSLTLIATANQGSEATYESGFVIDKFPISRPNLTFSTLTVSNMSPEDSSIYLCSAIPGQGGTEAFFGQGTRLTVV.